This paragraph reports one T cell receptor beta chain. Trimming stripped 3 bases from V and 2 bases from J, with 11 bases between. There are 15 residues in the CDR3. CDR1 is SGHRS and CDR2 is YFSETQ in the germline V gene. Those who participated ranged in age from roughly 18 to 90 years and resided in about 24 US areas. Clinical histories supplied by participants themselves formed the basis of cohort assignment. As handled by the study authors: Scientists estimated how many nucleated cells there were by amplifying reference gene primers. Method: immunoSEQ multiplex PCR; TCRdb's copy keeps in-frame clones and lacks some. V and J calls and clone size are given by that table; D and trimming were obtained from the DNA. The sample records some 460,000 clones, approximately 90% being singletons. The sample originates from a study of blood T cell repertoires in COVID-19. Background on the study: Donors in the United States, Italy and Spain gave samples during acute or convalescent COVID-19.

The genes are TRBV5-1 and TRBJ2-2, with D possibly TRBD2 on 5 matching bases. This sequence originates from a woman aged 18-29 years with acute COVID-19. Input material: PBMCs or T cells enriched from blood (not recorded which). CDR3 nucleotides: TGCGCCAGCAGCTCCGGGAACGCCAACACCGGGGAGCTGTTTTTT. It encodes CASSSGNANTGELFF.